These T cell receptor beta chains were read from a single sample in a study of blood T cell repertoires in COVID-19. Libraries were prepared by immunoSEQ multiplex PCR; TCRdb keeps only in-frame clonotypes and omits some of them. The sample contains a few hundred thousand clones, 86% of which appear only once. The sequenced material came from peripheral blood. The receptors stem from a man aged 18 to 30 with active or convalescent COVID-19. Both conserved end residues are trimmed from each CDR3. The D gene is left open where the match is weak. Clone size is given for some rows only: seen once, a few or many times, or a class if the clone is expanded.

j_call | d_call | v_call | clone_size | cdr3_aa
TRBJ1-1 | TRBD1 | TRBV7-3 | . | ASSSGQGDTEAF
TRBJ2-6 | . | TRBV3-1/TRBV3-2 | . | ASSQDLTGSLRGANVLT
TRBJ1-6 | . | TRBV7-9 | few | ASSLGGGAPPLH
TRBJ1-5 | . | TRBV12-5 | . | ASALTGMNQPQH
TRBJ2-5 | . | TRBV20-1 | . | SASGLLQETQY
TRBJ2-5 | . | TRBV7-9 | . | ASSIETQY
TRBJ2-4 | TRBD2 | TRBV5-1 | . | ASSLGGGLAKNIQY
TRBJ1-6 | . | TRBV6-5 | . | ASRQGVYNSPLH
TRBJ1-4 | TRBD1 | TRBV3-1/TRBV3-2 | . | ASSQVDRDEKLF
TRBJ2-7 | TRBD1 | TRBV4-2 | . | ASSQRSTGVGEQY
TRBJ2-3 | . | TRBV11-2 | . | ASSLDLSTGTDTQY
TRBJ1-1 | TRBD1 | TRBV29-1 | . | SAAGQIMNTEAF
TRBJ2-3 | . | TRBV11-3 | . | ASSLEGRVSTDTQY
TRBJ2-1 | . | TRBV14 | . | ASSQARLYNEQF
TRBJ1-5 | TRBD1 | TRBV4-1 | . | ASSQGGQGYSQPQH
TRBJ2-2 | TRBD2 | TRBV4-3 | once | ASSQEAGEMAGELF
TRBJ2-7 | . | TRBV11-2 | . | ASSFAREYEQY
TRBJ1-1 | TRBD1 | TRBV27 | . | ASSLTGTGGAF
TRBJ1-6 | . | TRBV6-5 | . | ASRTAGITGSPLH
TRBJ2-5 | . | TRBV5-1 | . | ASGASVYSREAETQY
TRBJ2-7 | . | TRBV5-1 | . | ASSLTVSYEQY
TRBJ1-5 | TRBD1 | TRBV6-5 | . | ASQGGNQPQH
TRBJ2-7 | TRBD2 | TRBV9 | . | ASSPRSGTLYEQY
TRBJ1-1 | . | TRBV20-1 | . | SASRPDGAF
TRBJ2-7 | TRBD1 | TRBV6-7 | many | ASRPKTDRTSYEQY